These T cell receptor beta chains were read from a single sample in a study of human thymus T cells. Some clones are missing from TCRdb's copy, which holds only in-frame ones; the method was immunoSEQ multiplex PCR. In the table there are 120,000 or so clones, about 95% of which are singletons. The sequencing input was thymus tissue. Receptors originate from a boy less than two years old with a congenital heart defect but otherwise immunologically healthy. The CDR3 runs from the conserved cysteine through the conserved F or W. Fields, in order: V gene, clone size, D gene, J gene, CDR3 DNA, CDR3 protein. D genes are given only for firm matches. Clone size is stated in some rows and not others, as once, few, many or a class when expanded.

TRBV5-1	NA	NA	TRBJ2-2	TGCGCCAGCAAATCCACAGACACCGGGGAGCTGTTTTTT	CASKSTDTGELFF
TRBV15	once	TRBD1	TRBJ1-2	TGTGCCACCAGCAGGGTCAGGGGGGAGAGGTACACCTTC	CATSRVRGERYTF
TRBV7-2	NA	TRBD2	TRBJ2-3	TGTGCCAGCAGCTCCTCCAGCGGGGATGTTAAAGATACGCAGTATTTT	CASSSSSGDVKDTQYF
TRBV19	once	NA	TRBJ1-6	TGTGCCAGTAGTATAGGGTTCGGGGACTCACCCCTCCACTTT	CASSIGFGDSPLHF
TRBV30	NA	NA	TRBJ2-1	TGTGCCTGGAGTGTCACCGACCTGTTCAATGAGCAGTTCTTC	CAWSVTDLFNEQFF
TRBV19	once	NA	TRBJ1-2	TGTGCCAGTAGTATAGGCCCCCTCAGGGTAGAGAATGGCTACACCTTC	CASSIGPLRVENGYTF
TRBV5-1	once	NA	TRBJ1-3	TGCGCCAGCAGCTTCGGGAACACCATATATTTT	CASSFGNTIYF
TRBV7-3	once	TRBD1	TRBJ2-2	TGTGCCAGCAGCCCAAGACAGGGTCCCGGGGAGCTGTTTTTT	CASSPRQGPGELFF
TRBV5-1	NA	TRBD1	TRBJ1-1	TGCGCCAGCAGCTTGGTCCGACAGGGGGATACTGAAGCTTTCTTT	CASSLVRQGDTEAFF
TRBV6-5	NA	NA	TRBJ2-2	TGTGCCAGCAGGCGGTTTTGCGGGCACACCGGGGAGCTGTTTTTT	CASRRFCGHTGELFF
TRBV14	few	NA	TRBJ1-2	TGTGCCAGCAGCCAAGATCTAAGGGATGGCTACACCTTC	CASSQDLRDGYTF
TRBV4-2	NA	NA	TRBJ1-5	TGTGCCAGCAGCCAAGGAGGAGGGGATTATAGCAATCAGCCCCAGCATTTT	CASSQGGGDYSNQPQHF
TRBV7-2	NA	NA	TRBJ1-2	TGTGCCAGCAGCCCCCGACAACTCGGGAAGGACTATGGCTACACCTTC	CASSPRQLGKDYGYTF
TRBV5-6	NA	NA	TRBJ1-4	TGTGCCAGCAGCCTCGGGAGCCTAGCAACTAATGAAAAACTGTTTTTT	CASSLGSLATNEKLFF
TRBV4-3	NA	NA	TRBJ2-1	TGCGCCAGCAGCCAAGAGGTAGTGCGATTCTACAATGAGCAGTTCTTC	CASSQEVVRFYNEQFF
TRBV19	NA	NA	TRBJ1-2	TGTGCCAGCCAAGAGGGGGTGACCTATGGCTACACCTTC	CASQEGVTYGYTF
TRBV11-2	NA	NA	TRBJ1-5	TGTGCCAGCAGCACGCAGTTTCCTGGACAGCAGCCCCAGCATTTT	CASSTQFPGQQPQHF
TRBV4-1	once	TRBD2	TRBJ2-4	TGCGCCAGCAGTTGGGATCAGAGGACTAGCGGGCCAAACGGGAACATTCAGTACTTC	CASSWDQRTSGPNGNIQYF
TRBV13	NA	NA	TRBJ2-2	TGTGCCAGCAGCTTAGTTCGACTAGTTCCCGGGGAGCTGTTTTTT	CASSLVRLVPGELFF
TRBV6-6	NA	NA	TRBJ2-4	TGTGCCAGCACCGGTTCCGACCACGCGAACTTC	CASTGSDHANF
TRBV7-6	once	TRBD1	TRBJ2-3	TGTGCCAGCAGCTGTAAGGACAGGGGGAGCACAGATACGCAGTATTTT	CASSCKDRGSTDTQYF